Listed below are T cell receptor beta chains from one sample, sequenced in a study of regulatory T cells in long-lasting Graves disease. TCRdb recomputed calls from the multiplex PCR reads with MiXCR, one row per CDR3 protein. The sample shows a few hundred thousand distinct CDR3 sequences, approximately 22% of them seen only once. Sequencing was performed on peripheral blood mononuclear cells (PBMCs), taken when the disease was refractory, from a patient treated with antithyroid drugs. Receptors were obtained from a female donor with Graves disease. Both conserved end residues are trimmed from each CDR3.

CDR3 protein: AGTGTSSYEQY
V gene: TRBV7-3

CDR3 protein: ASSSYFQAPIQY
V gene: TRBV28

CDR3 protein: AWSGSDSKLF
V gene: TRBV30

CDR3 protein: ATSRGQGINSPLH
V gene: TRBV15

CDR3 protein: ASSIRGPGGDTGELS
V gene: TRBV19

CDR3 protein: ASSQTPLGLPQH
V gene: TRBV4-1

CDR3 protein: SASGRVAGELF
V gene: TRBV20-1

CDR3 protein: SARDPRDRGQDQPQH
V gene: TRBV20-1

CDR3 protein: ASSLSLTGPNNSPLH
V gene: TRBV7-2

CDR3 protein: ASSSGDRVSGNQPQH
V gene: TRBV5-1

CDR3 protein: ASSWGPGQYSGNTIY
V gene: TRBV5-1

CDR3 protein: ASSFFGTGAFGNIQY
V gene: TRBV7-2

CDR3 protein: ASSIGTSDYEQY
V gene: TRBV19

CDR3 protein: AGSYSSGRSYEQY
V gene: TRBV6-2/TRBV6-3

CDR3 protein: ASRFPVGREAYGYT
V gene: TRBV28

CDR3 protein: SARRGQAMNTEAF
V gene: TRBV20-1

CDR3 protein: AISGTLVTEAF
V gene: TRBV10-3